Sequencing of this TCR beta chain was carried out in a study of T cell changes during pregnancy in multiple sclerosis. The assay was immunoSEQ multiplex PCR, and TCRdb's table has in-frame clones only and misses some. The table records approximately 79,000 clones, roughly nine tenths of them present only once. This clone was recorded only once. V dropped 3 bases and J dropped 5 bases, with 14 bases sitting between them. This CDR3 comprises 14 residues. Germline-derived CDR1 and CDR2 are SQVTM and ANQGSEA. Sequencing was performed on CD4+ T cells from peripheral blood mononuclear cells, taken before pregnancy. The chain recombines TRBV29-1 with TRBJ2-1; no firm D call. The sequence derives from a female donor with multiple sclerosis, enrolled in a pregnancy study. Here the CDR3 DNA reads TGCAGCGTTGAGGCCCCGCCGATCCACAATGAGCAGTTCTTC. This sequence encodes CSVEAPPIHNEQFF.